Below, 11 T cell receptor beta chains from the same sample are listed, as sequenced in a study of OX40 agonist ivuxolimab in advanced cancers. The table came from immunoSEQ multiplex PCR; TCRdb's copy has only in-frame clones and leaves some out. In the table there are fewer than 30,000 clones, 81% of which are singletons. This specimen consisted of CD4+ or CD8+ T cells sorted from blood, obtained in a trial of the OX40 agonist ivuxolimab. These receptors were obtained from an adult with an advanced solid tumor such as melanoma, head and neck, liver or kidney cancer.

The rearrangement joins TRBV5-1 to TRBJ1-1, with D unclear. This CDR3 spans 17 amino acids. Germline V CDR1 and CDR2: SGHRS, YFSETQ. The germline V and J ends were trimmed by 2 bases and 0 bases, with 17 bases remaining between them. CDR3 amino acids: CASSFFPTPRLNTEAFF. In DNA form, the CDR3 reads TGCGCCAGCAGCTTTTTCCCTACCCCTCGGTTGAACACTGAAGCTTTCTTT.

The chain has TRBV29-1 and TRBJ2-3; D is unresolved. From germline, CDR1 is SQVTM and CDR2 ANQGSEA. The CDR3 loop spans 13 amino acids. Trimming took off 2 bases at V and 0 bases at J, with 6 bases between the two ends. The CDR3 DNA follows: TGCAGCGTTGAAATCCCTAGCACAGATACGCAGTATTTT. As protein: CSVEIPSTDTQYF.

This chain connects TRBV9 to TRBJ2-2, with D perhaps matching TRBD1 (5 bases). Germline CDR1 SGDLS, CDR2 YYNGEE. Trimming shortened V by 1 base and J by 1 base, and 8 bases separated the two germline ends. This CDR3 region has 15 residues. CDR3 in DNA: TGTGCCAGCAGCGTAAAGCAGGGGAACACCGGGGAGCTGTTTTTT. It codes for CASSVKQGNTGELFF.

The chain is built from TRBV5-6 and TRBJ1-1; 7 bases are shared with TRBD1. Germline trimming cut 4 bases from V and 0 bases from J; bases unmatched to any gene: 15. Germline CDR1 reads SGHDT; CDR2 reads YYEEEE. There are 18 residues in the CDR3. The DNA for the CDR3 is TGTGCCAGCAGCCTAACCCGGGACAGTAGTAGAATGAACACTGAAGCTTTCTTT. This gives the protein CASSLTRDSSRMNTEAFF.

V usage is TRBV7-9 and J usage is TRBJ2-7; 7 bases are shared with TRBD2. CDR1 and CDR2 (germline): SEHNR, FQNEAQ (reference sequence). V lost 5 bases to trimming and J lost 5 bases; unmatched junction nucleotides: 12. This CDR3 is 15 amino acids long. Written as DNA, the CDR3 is TGTGCCAGCAGCCCAATACTAGCGAATCTCAACGAGCAGTACTTC. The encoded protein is CASSPILANLNEQYF.

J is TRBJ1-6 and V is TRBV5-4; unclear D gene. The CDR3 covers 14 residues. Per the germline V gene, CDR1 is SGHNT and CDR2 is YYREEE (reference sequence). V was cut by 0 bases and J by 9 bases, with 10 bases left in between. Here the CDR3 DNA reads TGTGCCAGCAGCTTGGCCGTGAACAGTTCACCCCTCCACTTT. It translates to CASSLAVNSSPLHF.

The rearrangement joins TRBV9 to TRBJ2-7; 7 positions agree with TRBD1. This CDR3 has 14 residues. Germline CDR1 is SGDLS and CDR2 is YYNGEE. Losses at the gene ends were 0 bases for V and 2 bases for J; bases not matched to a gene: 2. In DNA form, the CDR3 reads TGTGCCAGCAGCGTAGGGGACAGCGCCTACGAGCAGTACTTC. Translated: CASSVGDSAYEQYF.

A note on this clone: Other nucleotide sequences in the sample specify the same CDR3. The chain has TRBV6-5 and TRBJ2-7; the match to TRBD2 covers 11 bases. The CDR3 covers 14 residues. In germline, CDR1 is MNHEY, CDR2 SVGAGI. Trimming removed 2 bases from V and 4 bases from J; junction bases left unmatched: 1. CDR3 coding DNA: TGTGCCAGCAGTTACGGGACTAGCGGATACGAGCAGTACTTC. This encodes CASSYGTSGYEQYF.

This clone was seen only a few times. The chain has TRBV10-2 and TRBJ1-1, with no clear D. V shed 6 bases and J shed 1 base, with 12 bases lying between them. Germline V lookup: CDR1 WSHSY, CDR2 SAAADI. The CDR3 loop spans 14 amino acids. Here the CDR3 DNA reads TGCGCCAGCAGGGAAACTCAGCGGAACACTGAAGCTTTCTTT. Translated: CASRETQRNTEAFF.

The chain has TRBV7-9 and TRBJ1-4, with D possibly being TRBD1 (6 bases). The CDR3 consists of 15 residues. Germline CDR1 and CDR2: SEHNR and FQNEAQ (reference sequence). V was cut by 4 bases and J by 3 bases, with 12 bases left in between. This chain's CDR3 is CASSSLTGPNEKLFF. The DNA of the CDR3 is TGTGCCAGCAGCTCACTGACAGGTCCTAATGAAAAACTGTTTTTT.

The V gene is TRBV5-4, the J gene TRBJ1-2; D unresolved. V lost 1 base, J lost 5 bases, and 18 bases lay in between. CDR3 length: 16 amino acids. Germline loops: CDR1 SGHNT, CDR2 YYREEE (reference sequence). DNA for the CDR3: TGTGCCAGCAGCTTGCCAGAAGACCGTCATCGGTATGGCTACACCTTC. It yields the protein CASSLPEDRHRYGYTF.